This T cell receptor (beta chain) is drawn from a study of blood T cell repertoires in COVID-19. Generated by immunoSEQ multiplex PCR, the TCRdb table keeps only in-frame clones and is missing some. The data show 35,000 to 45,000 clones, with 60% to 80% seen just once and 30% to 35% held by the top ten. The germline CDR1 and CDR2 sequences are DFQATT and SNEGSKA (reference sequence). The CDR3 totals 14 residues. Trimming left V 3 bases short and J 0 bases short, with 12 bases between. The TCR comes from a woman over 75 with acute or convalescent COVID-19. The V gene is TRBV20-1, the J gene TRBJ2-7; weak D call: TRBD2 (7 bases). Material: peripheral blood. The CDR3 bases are TGCAGTGCTAGTCGGGGGGCAGGCTCCTACGAGCAGTACTTC. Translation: CSASRGAGSYEQYF.